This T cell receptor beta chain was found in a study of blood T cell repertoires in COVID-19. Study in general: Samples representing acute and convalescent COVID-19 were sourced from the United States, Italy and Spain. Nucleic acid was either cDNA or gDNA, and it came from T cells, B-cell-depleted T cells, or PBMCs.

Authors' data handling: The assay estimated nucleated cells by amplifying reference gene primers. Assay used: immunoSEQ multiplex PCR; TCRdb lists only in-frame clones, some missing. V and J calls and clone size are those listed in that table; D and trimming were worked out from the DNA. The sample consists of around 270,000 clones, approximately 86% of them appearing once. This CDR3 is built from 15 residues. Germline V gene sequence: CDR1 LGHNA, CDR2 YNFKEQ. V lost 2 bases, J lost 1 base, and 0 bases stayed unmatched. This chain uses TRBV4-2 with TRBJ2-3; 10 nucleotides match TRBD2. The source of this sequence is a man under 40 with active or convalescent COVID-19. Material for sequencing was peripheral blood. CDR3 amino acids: CASSQTSGGTDTQYF. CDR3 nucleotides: TGTGCCAGCAGCCAAACTAGCGGGGGCACAGATACGCAGTATTTT.